This T cell receptor beta chain was retrieved from a study of CD8 T cells in Susac syndrome. RNA, at roughly 0.45 to 1 ug, was reverse transcribed with random hexamers. TCRdb reanalysed the immunoSEQ multiplex PCR reads using MiXCR and keeps one entry per CDR3 protein. The table includes 200,000 or so distinct CDR3 sequences, 80% to 95% detected once. CDR3 length: 12 residues. Germline V CDR1 and CDR2: SQVTM, ANQGSEA. V was clipped by 6 bases and J by 5 bases, with 13 bases between them. The genes are TRBV29-1 and TRBJ1-2; D is ambiguous. This TCR derives from a human donor with multiple sclerosis. The sequenced material came from CD8+ T cells from PBMCs. Here the CDR3 DNA reads TGCAGCGTCCAAGTCGGGCTATATGGCTACACCTTC. It encodes CSVQVGLYGYTF.